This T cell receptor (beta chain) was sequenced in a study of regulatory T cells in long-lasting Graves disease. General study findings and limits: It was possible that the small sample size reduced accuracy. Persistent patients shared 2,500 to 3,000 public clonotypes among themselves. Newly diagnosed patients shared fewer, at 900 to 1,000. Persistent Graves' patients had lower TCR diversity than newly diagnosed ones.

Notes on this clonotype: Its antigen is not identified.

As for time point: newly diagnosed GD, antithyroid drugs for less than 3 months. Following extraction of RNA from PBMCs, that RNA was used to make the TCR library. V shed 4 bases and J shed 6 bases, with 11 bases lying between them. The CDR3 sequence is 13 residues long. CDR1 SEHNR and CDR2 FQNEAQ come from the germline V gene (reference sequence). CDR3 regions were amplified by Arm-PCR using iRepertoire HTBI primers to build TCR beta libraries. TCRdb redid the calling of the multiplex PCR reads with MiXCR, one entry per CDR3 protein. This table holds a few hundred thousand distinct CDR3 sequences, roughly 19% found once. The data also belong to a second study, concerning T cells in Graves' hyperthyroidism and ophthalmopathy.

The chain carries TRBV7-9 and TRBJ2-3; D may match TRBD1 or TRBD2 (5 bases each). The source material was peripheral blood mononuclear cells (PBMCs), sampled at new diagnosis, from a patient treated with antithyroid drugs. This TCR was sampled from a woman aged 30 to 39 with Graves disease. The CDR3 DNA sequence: TGTGCCAGCAGCTCGAGAGAGGGGGATACGCAGTATTTT. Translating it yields CASSSREGDTQYF.